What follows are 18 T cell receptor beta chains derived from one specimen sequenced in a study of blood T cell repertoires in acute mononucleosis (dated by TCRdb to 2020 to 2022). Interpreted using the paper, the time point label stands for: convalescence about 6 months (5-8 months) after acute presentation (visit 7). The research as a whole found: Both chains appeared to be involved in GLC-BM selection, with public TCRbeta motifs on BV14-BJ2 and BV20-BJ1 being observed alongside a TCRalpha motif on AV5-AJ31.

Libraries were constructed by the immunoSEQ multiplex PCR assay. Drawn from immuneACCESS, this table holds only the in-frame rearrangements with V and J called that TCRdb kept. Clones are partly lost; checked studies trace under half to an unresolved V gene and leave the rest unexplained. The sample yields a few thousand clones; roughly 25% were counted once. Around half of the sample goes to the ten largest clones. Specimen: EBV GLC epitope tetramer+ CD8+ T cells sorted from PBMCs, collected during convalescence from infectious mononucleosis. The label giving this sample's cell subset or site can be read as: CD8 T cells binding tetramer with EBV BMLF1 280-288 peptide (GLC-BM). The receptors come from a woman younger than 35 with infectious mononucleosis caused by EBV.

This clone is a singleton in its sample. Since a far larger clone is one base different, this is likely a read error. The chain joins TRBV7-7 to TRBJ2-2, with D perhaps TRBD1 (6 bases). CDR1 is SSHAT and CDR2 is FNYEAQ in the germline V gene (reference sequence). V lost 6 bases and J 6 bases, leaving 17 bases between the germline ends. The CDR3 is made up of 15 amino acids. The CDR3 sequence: CASSEGDIAPGELFF. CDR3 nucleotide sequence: TGTGCCAGCAGTGAGGGGGACATCGCCCCCGGGGAGCTGTTTTTT.

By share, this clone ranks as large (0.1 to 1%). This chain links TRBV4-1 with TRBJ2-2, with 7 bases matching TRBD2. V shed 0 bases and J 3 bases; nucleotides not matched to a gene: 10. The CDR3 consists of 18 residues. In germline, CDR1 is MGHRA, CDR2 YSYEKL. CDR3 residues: CASSQDPPTSFDTGELFF. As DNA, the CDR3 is TGCGCCAGCAGCCAAGATCCCCCGACTAGCTTCGACACCGGGGAGCTGTTTTTT.

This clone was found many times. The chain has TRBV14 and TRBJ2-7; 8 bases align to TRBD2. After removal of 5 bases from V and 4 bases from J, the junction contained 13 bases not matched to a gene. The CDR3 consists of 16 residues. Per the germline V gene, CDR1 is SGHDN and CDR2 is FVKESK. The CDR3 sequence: CASSTPSGSSPYEQYF. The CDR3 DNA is TGTGCCAGCAGCACTCCTAGCGGGTCCTCGCCGTACGAGCAGTACTTC.

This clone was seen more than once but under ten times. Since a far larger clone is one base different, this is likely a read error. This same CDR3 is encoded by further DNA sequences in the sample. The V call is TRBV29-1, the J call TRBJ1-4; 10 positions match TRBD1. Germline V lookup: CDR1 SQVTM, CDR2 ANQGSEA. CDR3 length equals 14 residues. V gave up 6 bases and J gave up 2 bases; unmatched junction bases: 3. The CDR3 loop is CSVWTGGTNEKLFF. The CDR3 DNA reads TGCAGCGTGTGGACAGGGGGTACTAATGAAAAACTGTTTTTT.

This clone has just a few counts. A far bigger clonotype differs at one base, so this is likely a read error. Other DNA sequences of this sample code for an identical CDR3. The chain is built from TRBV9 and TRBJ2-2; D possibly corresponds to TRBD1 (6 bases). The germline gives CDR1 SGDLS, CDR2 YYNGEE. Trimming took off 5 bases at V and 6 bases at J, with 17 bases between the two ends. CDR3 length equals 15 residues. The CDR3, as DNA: TGTGCCAGCAGTGAGGGGGACATTGCCCCCGGGGAGCTGTTTTTT. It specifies CASSEGDIAPGELFF. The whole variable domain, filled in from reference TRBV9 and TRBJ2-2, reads DSGVTQTPKHLITATGQRVTLRCSPRSGDLSVYWYQQSLDQGLQFLIQYYNGEERAKGNILERFSAQQFPDLHSELNLSSLELGDSALYFCASSEGDIAPGELFFGEGSRLTVL.

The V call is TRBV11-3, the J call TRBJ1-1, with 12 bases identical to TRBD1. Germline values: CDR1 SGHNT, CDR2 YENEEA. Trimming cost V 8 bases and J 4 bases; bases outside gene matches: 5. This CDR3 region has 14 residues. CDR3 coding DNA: TGTGCCAGCGTGGGGACAGGGGGCTTCACTGAAGCTTTCTTT. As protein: CASVGTGGFTEAFF.

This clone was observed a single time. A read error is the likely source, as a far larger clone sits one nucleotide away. The CDR3 DNA reads TGTGCCAGCAGTATCATAGCGGGGGGGCGTGGGAACACCGGGGAGCTGTTTTTT. This codes for CASSIIAGGRGNTGELFF. The chain is built from TRBV25-1 and TRBJ2-2, with 11 bases fitting TRBD2. Trimming at V came to 5 bases and at J to 1 base, leaving 9 bases not matched to a gene. The CDR3 length is 18 residues. Per the germline V gene, CDR1 is MGHDK and CDR2 is SYGVNS. The full variable domain, with the rest looked up from reference TRBV25-1 and TRBJ2-2, is EADIYQTPRYLVIGTGKKITLECSQTMGHDKMYWYQQDPGMELHLIHYSYGVNSTEKGDLSSESTVSRIRTEHFPLTLESARPSHTSQYLCASSIIAGGRGNTGELFFGEGSRLTVL.

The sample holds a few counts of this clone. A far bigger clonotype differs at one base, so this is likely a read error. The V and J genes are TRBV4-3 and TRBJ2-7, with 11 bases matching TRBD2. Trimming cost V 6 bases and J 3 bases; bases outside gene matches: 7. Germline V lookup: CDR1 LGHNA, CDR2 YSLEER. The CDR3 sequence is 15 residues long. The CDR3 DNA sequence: TGCGCCAGCAGTCCTACTAGCGGGAGTATCTACGAGCAGTACTTC. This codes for CASSPTSGSIYEQYF.

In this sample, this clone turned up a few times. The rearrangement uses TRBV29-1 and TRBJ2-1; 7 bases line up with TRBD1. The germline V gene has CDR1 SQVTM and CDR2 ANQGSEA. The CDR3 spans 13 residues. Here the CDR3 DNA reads TGCGTTCCTCCCGGGACAGATTACAATGAGCAGTTCTTC. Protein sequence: CVPPGTDYNEQFF.

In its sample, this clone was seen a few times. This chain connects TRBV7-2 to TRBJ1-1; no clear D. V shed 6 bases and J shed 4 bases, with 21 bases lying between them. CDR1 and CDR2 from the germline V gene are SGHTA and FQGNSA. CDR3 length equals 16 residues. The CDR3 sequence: CASSERSAWESTEAFF. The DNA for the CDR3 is TGTGCCAGCAGTGAAAGGTCAGCCTGGGAGAGCACTGAAGCTTTCTTT. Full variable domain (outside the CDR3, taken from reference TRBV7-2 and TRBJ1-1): GAGVSQSPSNKVTEKGKDVELRCDPISGHTALYWYRQSLGQGLEFLIYFQGNSAPDKSGLPSDRFSAERTGGSVSTLTIQRTQQEDSAVYLCASSERSAWESTEAFFGQGTRLTVV.

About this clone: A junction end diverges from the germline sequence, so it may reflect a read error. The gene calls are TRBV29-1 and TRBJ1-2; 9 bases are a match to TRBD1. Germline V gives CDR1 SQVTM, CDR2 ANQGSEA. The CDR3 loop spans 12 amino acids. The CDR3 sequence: CSVDRGFYGYVF. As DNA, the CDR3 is TGCAGCGTGGACAGGGGATTTTATGGCTACGTCTTC.

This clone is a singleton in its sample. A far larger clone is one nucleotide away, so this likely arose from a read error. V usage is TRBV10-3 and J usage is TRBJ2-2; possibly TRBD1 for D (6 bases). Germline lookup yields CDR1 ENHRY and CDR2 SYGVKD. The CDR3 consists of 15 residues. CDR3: CASSEGDIAPGELFF. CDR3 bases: TGTGCCAGCAGTGAGGGGGACATCGCCCCCGGGGAGCTGTTTTTT.

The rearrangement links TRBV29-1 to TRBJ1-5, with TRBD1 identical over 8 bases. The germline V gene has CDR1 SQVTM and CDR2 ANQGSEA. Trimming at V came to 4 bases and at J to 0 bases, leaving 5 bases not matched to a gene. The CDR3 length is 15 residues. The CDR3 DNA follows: TGCAGCGTTGTGGCGGACAGGGATAGCAATCAGCCCCAGCATTTT. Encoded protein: CSVVADRDSNQPQHF.

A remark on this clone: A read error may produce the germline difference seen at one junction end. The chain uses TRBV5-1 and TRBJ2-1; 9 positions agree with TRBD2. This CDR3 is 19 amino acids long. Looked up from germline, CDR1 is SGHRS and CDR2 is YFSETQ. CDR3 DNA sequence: TGCGCCCGCAGCCCCGGACTCGCGGGGGGGCTCTGGCTCTTCAATGAGCAGTTCTTC. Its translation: CARSPGLAGGLWLFNEQFF. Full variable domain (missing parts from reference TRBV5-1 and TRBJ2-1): KAGVTQTPRYLIKTRGQQVTLSCSPISGHRSVSWYQQTPGQGLQFLFEYFSETQRNKGNFPGRFSGRQFSNSRSEMNVSTLELGDSALYLCARSPGLAGGLWLFNEQFFGPGTRLTVL.

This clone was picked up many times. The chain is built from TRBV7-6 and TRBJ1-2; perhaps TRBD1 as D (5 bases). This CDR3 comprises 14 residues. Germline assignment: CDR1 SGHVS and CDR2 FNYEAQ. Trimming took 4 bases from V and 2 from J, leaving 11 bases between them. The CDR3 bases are TGTGCCAGCAGCTCGTTCCAGGGAAACTATGGCTACACCTTC. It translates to CASSSFQGNYGYTF.

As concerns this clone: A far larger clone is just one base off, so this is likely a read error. The CDR3 loop reads CASSRGTAAYEQYF. The CDR3 DNA reads as TGTGCCAGCAGCCGCGGGACAGCTGCCTACGAGCAGTACTTC. This rearrangement joins TRBV7-2 to TRBJ2-5; D might be TRBD1 (7 bases). TRBJ2-7 matches the DNA end more closely, so the J call is doubtful. The length of the CDR3 is 14 residues. CDR1 is SGHTA, CDR2 FQGNSA, per germline.

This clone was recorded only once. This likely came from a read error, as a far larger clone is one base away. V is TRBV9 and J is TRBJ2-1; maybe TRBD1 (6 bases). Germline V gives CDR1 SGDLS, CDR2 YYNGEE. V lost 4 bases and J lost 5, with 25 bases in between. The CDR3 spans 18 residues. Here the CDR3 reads CASSLRDGTRGPHNEQFF. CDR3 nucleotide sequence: TGTGCCAGCAGCTTGAGGGATGGGACCAGGGGACCTCACAATGAGCAGTTCTTC. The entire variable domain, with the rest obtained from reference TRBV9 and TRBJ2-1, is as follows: DSGVTQTPKHLITATGQRVTLRCSPRSGDLSVYWYQQSLDQGLQFLIQYYNGEERAKGNILERFSAQQFPDLHSELNLSSLELGDSALYFCASSLRDGTRGPHNEQFFGPGTRLTVL.

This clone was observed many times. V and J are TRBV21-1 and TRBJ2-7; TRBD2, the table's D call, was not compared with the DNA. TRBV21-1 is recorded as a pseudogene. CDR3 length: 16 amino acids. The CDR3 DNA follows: TGTGCCAGCAGCACTCCTAGCGGGTCCTCGCCGTACGAGCAGTACTTC. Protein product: CASSTPSGSSPYEQYF.